These 6 T cell receptor beta chains came from one sample sequenced in a study of identical twins. A single record per CDR3 protein comes from TCRdb applying MiXCR to the 5' RACE reads. The profile covers 1.5 million to 2 million distinct CDR3 sequences, with more than 30% appearing a single time and around 0.3% taken by the ten largest. The sample taken for sequencing was cord blood. The source of these receptors is a newborn girl in good health.

This rearrangement joins TRBV20-1 to TRBJ2-1, with unresolved D. Germline CDR1 DFQATT, CDR2 SNEGSKA (reference sequence). This CDR3 spans 12 amino acids. Trimming took off 6 bases at V and 10 bases at J, with 16 bases between the two ends. CDR3 residues: CSATEVKPEQFF. The CDR3 DNA is TGCAGTGCCACCGAAGTGAAGCCGGAGCAGTTCTTC.

This clonotype was observed a handful of times. The V gene is TRBV5-6, the J gene TRBJ2-5; possible D gene TRBD1, 7 bases. This CDR3 is built from 14 residues. The ends were cut back, 5 bases at V and 3 bases at J, with 14 bases in the middle. Germline V gene data show CDR1 as SGHDT and CDR2 as YYEEEE. The CDR3: CASRQTGEEETQYF. Here the CDR3 DNA reads TGTGCCAGCAGACAAACAGGGGAGGAAGAGACCCAGTACTTC.

The V and J genes are TRBV11-1 and TRBJ2-7, with 9 positions matching TRBD2. The junction had 6 bases not matched to a gene; V was cut back by 6 bases and J by 0 bases. Germline CDR1 and CDR2: SGHAT and FQDESV (reference sequence). The CDR3 spans 15 residues. The CDR3 sequence: CASRFLAGSSYEQYF. In DNA, the CDR3 is TGTGCCAGCAGATTTCTAGCGGGAAGCTCCTACGAGCAGTACTTC.

This clonotype was observed a handful of times. The chain couples TRBV14 to TRBJ2-1, with D perhaps TRBD2 (6 bases). Germline assignment: CDR1 SGHDN and CDR2 FVKESK. V dropped 0 bases and J dropped 6 bases, with 21 bases sitting between them. The CDR3 extends over 18 amino acids. The DNA of the CDR3 is TGTGCCAGCAGCCAAGAAATCGGTCTAGCGATGGTAACCAATGAGCAGTTCTTC. Translating it yields CASSQEIGLAMVTNEQFF. Full variable domain (remainder filled in from reference TRBV14 and TRBJ2-1): EAGVTQFPSHSVIEKGQTVTLRCDPISGHDNLYWYRRVMGKEIKFLLHFVKESKQDESGMPNNRFLAERTGGTYSTLKVQPAELEDSGVYFCASSQEIGLAMVTNEQFFGPGTRLTVL.

There are a few counts of this clonotype. This rearrangement joins TRBV12-3 or TRBV12-4 to TRBJ1-5; D call uncertain. V shed 7 bases and J shed 4 bases, with 11 bases lying between them. The CDR3 is made up of 13 amino acids. The CDR3 protein is CASTSSRNQPQHF. CDR3 bases: TGTGCCAGCACCTCATCCCGAAATCAGCCCCAGCATTTT.

The chain couples TRBV21-1 to TRBJ1-1. TRBV21-1 is an annotated pseudogene. The CDR3 has 14 amino acids. The CDR3 DNA reads TGTGCCAGCAGCAAACATAGACCTAACACTGAAGCTTTCTTT. It encodes CASSKHRPNTEAFF.